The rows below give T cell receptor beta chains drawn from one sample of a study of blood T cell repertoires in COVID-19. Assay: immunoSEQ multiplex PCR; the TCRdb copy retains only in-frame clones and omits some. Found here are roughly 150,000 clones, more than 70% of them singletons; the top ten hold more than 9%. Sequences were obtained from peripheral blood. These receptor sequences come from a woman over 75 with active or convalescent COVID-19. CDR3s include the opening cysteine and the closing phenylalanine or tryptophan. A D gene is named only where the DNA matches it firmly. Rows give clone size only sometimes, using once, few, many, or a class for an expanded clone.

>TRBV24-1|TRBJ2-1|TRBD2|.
CATSDTLAGVKFF
TGTGCCACCAGTGACACTCTAGCGGGAGTTAAATTCTTC
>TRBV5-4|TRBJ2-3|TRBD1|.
CASSLRDRGTDTQYF
TGTGCCAGCAGCTTAAGGGACAGGGGGACAGATACGCAGTATTTT
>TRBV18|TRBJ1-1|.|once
CASSRGEGGLEAFF
TGTGCCAGCTCACGGGGTGAAGGAGGACTTGAAGCTTTCTTT
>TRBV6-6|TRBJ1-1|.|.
CASSYGGRGNTEAFF
TGTGCCAGCAGTTACGGAGGGCGCGGGAACACTGAAGCTTTCTTT
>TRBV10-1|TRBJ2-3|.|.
CASRQRGSTDTQYF
TGCGCCAGCAGACAACGGGGGAGCACAGATACGCAGTATTTT
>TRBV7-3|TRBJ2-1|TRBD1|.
CASSPNDRVYNEQFF
TGTGCCAGCAGCCCCAATGACAGGGTGTACAATGAGCAGTTCTTC
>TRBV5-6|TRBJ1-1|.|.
CASSLGVAEAFF
TGTGCCAGCAGCTTAGGGGTGGCTGAAGCTTTCTTT
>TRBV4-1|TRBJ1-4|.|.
CASSQDRQANEKLFF
TGCGCCAGCAGCCAAGATCGGCAGGCGAATGAAAAACTGTTTTTT
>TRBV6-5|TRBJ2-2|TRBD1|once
CASSYWDRGAGELFF
TGTGCCAGCAGTTACTGGGACAGGGGGGCCGGGGAGCTGTTTTTT
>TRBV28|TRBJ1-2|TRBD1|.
CASSPRDRGTRGYTF
TGTGCCAGCAGCCCCCGGGACAGGGGGACTCGTGGCTACACCTTC
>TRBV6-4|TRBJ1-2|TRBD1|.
CATSGGQGRGYTF
TGTGCCACGTCCGGGGGACAGGGCCGGGGCTACACCTTC
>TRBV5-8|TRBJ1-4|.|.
CASSPTENEKLFF
TGTGCCAGCAGCCCGACAGAAAATGAAAAACTGTTTTTT
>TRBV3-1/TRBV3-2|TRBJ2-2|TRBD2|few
CASSRALAGANTGELFF
TGTGCCAGCAGCCGAGCTCTAGCGGGAGCGAACACCGGGGAGCTGTTTTTT
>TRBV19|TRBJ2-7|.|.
CASSRGAAGEQYF
TGTGCCAGTAGTAGGGGGGCAGCGGGAGAGCAGTACTTC
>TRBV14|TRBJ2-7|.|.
CASSQDFYEQYF
TGTGCCAGCAGCCAAGACTTCTACGAGCAGTACTTC
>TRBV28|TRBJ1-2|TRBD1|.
CASSGWDRGDDTF
TGTGCCAGCAGTGGTTGGGACAGGGGAGACGACACCTTC